This T cell receptor (beta chain) was captured in a study of control samples from healthy donors and cancer patients. Libraries were prepared by immunoSEQ multiplex PCR; TCRdb keeps only in-frame clonotypes and omits some of them. The data contain roughly 160,000 clones, approximately 94% of them singletons. The germline V gene encodes CDR1 MNHNS and CDR2 SASEGT. This CDR3 is built from 15 residues. Trimming removed 3 bases at V and 5 bases at J, with 16 bases between. The clonotype was recovered from a man between 60 and 75 years old with colorectal cancer. The V call is TRBV6-1, the J call TRBJ2-5; D is perhaps TRBD1 or TRBD2 (5 bases each). The sequenced sample was PBMCs. CDR3 residues: CASSEGTRGRETQYF. CDR3 DNA: TGTGCCAGCAGTGAGGGAACCCGGGGCCGGGAGACCCAGTACTTC.